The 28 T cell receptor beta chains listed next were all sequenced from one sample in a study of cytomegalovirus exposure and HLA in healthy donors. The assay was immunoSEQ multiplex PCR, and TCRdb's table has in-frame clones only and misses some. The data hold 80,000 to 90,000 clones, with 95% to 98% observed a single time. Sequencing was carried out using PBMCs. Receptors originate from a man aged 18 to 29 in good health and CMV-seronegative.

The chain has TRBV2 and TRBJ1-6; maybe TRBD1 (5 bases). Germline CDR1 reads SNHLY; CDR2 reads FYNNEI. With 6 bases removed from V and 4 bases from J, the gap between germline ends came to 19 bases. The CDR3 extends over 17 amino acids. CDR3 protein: CASSPNGAGFYNSPLHF. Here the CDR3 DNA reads TGTGCCAGCAGCCCGAACGGTGCAGGGTTTTATAATTCACCCCTCCACTTT.

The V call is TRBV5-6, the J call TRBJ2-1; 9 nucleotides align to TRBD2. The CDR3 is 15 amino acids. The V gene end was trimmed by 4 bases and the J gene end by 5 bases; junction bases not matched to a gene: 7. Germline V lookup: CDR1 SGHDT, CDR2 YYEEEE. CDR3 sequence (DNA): TGTGCCAGCAGCCAAAGCGGGAGGAAGAACAATGAGCAGTTCTTC. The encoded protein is CASSQSGRKNNEQFF.

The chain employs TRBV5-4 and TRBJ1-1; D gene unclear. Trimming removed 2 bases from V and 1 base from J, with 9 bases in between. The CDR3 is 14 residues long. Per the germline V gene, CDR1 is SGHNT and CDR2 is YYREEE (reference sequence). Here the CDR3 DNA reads TGTGCCAGCAGCTTTGAGGGTAGGAACACTGAAGCTTTCTTT. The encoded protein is CASSFEGRNTEAFF.

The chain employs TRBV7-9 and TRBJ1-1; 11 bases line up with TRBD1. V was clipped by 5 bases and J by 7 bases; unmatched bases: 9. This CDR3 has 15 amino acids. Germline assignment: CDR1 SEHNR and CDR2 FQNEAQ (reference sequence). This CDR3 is CASSPRGQGALEAFF. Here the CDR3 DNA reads TGTGCCAGCAGCCCAAGAGGACAGGGGGCCCTTGAAGCTTTCTTT.

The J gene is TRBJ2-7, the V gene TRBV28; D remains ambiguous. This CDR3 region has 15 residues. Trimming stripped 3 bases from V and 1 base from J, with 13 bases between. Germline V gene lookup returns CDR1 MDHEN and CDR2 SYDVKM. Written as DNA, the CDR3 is TGTGCCAGCAGTTTCCGTGGGCAGGTATCCTACGAGCAGTACTTC. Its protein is CASSFRGQVSYEQYF.

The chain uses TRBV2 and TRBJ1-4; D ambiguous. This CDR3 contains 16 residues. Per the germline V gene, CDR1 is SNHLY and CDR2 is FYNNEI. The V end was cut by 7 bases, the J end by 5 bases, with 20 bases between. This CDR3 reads CASTRGGLRGNEKLFF. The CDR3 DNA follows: TGTGCCAGCACCCGAGGAGGCCTGAGAGGCAATGAAAAACTGTTTTTT. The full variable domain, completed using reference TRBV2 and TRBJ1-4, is EPEVTQTPSHQVTQMGQEVILRCVPISNHLYFYWYRQILGQKVEFLVSFYNNEISEKSEIFDDQFSVERPDGSNFTLKIRSTKLEDSAMYFCASTRGGLRGNEKLFFGSGTQLSVL.

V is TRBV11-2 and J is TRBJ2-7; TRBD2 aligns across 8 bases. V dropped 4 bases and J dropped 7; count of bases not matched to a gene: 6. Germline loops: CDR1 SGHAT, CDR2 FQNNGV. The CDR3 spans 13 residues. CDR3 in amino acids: CASSSGLGGEQYV. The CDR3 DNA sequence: TGTGCCAGCAGCTCGGGACTAGGGGGTGAGCAGTACGTC.

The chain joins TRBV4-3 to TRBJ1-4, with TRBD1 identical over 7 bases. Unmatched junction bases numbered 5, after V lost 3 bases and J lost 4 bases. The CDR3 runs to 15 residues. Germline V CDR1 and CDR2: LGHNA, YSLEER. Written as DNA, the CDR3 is TGCGCCAGCAGCCAGATAGGGGGCCTTAATGAAAAACTGTTTTTT. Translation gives CASSQIGGLNEKLFF.

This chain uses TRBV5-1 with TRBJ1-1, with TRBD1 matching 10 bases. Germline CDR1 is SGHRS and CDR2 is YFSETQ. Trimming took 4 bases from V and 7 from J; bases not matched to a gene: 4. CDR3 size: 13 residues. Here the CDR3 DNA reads TGCGCCAGCAGCACCGGGGACAGGGGTGAAGCTTTCTTT. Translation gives CASSTGDRGEAFF. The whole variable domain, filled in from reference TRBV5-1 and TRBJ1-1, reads KAGVTQTPRYLIKTRGQQVTLSCSPISGHRSVSWYQQTPGQGLQFLFEYFSETQRNKGNFPGRFSGRQFSNSRSEMNVSTLELGDSALYLCASSTGDRGEAFFGQGTRLTVV.

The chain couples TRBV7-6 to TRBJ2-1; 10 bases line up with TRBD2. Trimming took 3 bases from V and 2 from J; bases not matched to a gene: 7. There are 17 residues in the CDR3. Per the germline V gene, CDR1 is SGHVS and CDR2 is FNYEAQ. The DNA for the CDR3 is TGTGCCAGCAGCTTCGTGGAGCGGGAGGGTACCTACAATGAGCAGTTCTTC. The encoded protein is CASSFVEREGTYNEQFF.

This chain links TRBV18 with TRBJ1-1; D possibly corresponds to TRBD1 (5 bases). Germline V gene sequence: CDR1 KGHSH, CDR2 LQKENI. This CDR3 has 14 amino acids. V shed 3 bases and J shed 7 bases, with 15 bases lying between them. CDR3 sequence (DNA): TGTGCCAGCTCACCGGAGGTTCGGGGGATTGAAGCTTTCTTT. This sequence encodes CASSPEVRGIEAFF.

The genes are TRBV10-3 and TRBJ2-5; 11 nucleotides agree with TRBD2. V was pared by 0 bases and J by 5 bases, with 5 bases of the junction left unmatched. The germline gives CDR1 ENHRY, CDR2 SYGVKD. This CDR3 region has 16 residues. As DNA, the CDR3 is TGTGCCATCAGTGAGTCACTAGCGGGAGCTAGGGAGACCCAGTACTTC. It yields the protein CAISESLAGARETQYF.

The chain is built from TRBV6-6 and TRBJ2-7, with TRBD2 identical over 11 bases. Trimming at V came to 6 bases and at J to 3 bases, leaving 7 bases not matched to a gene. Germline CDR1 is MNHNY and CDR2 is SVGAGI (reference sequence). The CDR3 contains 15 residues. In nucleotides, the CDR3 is TGTGCCAGCAGAACTACTAGCGGGAGTTTCTACGAGCAGTACGTC. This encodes CASRTTSGSFYEQYV.

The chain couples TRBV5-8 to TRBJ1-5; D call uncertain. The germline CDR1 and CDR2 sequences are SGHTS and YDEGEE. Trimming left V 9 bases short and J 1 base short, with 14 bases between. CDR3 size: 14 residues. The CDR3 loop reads CATTTVWSNQPQHF. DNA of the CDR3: TGTGCCACTACCACGGTTTGGAGCAATCAGCCCCAGCATTTT.

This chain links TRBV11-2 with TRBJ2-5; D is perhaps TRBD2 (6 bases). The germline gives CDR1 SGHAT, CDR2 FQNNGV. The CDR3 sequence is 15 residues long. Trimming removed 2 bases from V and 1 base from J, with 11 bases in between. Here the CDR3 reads CASSLMGGGQETQYF. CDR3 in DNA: TGTGCCAGCAGCTTAATGGGAGGTGGCCAAGAGACCCAGTACTTC.

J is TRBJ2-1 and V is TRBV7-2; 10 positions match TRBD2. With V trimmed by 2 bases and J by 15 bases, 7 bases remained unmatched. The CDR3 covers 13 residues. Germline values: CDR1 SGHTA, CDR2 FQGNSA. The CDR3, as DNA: TGTGCCAGCAGCTTACAGACTAGCGGGTGGTCGTTCTTC. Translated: CASSLQTSGWSFF.

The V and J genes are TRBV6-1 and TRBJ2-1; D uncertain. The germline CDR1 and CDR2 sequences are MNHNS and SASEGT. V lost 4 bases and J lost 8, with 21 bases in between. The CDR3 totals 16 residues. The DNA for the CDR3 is TGTGCCAGCAGTGGCCTGGGTGGCGAATGGGCTTATGAGCAGTTCTTC. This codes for CASSGLGGEWAYEQFF.

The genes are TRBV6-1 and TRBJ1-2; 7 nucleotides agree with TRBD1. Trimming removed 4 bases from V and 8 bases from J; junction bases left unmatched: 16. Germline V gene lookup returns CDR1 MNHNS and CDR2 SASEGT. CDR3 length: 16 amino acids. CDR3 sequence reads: CASSVSSLGQIGGYTF. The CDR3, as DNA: TGTGCCAGCAGTGTCTCAAGTTTGGGACAGATTGGCGGCTACACCTTC.

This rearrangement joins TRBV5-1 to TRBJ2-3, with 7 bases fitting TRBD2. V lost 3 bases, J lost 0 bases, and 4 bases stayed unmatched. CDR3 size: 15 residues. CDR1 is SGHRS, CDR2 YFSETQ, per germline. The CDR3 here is CASSSGLTSTDTQYF. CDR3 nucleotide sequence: TGCGCCAGCAGCTCGGGACTAACTAGCACAGATACGCAGTATTTT.

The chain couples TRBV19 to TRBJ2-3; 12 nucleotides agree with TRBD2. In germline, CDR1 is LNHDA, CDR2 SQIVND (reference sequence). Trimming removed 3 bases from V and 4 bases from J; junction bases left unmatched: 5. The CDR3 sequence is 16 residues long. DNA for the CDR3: TGTGCCAGTAGTATGCGGACTAGCGGGAACGCAGATACGCAGTATTTT. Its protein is CASSMRTSGNADTQYF.

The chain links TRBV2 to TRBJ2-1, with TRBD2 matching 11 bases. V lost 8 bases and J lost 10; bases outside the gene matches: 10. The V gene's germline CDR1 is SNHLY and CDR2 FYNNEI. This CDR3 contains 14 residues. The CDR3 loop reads CASGSGTSGTEQFF. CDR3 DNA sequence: TGTGCCAGCGGGTCCGGGACTAGCGGAACGGAGCAGTTCTTC.

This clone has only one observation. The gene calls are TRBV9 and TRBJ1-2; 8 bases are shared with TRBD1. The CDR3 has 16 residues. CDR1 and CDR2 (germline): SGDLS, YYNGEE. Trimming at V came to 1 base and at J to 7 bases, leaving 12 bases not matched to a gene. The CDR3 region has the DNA TGTGCCAGCAGCGTACTAGACTCCGACAGGGGAGGTGGCTACACCTTC. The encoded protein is CASSVLDSDRGGGYTF.

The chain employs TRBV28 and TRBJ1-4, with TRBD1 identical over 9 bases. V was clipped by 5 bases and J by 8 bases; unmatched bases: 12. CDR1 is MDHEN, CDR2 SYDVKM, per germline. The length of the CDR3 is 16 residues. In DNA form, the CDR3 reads TGTGCCAGCAGTCTATCTGGGACAGGGCCGGGCGAAAAACTGTTTTTT. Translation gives CASSLSGTGPGEKLFF.

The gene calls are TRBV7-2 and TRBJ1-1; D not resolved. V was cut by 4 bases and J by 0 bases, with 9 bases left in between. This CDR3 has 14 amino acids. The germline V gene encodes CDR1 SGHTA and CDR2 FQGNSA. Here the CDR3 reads CASSSRGVNTEAFF. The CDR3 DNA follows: TGTGCCAGCAGCTCCCGGGGAGTGAACACTGAAGCTTTCTTT.

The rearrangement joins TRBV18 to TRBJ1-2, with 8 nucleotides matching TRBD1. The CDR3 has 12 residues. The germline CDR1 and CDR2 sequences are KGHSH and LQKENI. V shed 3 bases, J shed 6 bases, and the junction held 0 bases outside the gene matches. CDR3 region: CASSPDRDGYTF. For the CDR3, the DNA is TGTGCCAGCTCACCGGACAGGGATGGCTACACCTTC.

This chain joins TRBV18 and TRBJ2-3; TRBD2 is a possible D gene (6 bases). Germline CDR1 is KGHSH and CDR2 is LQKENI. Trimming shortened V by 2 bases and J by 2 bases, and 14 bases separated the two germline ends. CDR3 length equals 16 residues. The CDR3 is CASSPGSGVTTDTQYF. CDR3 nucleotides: TGTGCCAGCTCACCAGGGTCGGGAGTGACCACAGATACGCAGTATTTT.

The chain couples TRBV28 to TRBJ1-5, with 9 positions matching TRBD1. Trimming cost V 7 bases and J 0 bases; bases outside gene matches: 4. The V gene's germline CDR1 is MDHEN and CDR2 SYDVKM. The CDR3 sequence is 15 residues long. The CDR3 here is CASTMDRGSNQPQHF. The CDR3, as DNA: TGTGCCAGCACTATGGACAGGGGTAGCAATCAGCCCCAGCATTTT. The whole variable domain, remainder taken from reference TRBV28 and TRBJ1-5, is DVKVTQSSRYLVKRTGEKVFLECVQDMDHENMFWYRQDPGLGLRLIYFSYDVKMKEKGDIPEGYSVSREKKERFSLILESASTNQTSMYLCASTMDRGSNQPQHFGDGTRLSIL.

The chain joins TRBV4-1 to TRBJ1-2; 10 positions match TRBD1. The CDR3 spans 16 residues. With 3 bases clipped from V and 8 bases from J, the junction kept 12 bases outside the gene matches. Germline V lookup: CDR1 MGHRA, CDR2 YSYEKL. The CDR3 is CASSHVTGGRREGYTF. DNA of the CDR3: TGCGCCAGCAGCCATGTGACAGGGGGCAGACGGGAGGGCTACACCTTC.